The rows below give T cell receptor beta chains drawn from one sample of a study of cytomegalovirus exposure and HLA in healthy donors. Clones were read by immunoSEQ multiplex PCR, and TCRdb kept only the in-frame ones, dropping some. The top ten hold 5.5% of the sample, which has 130,000 or so clones, around 8.5% seen once. Sequencing used PBMCs. These receptors came from a man aged 35 to 55 in good health and CMV-seronegative. The CDR3 runs from the conserved cysteine through the conserved F or W. A D gene is named only where the DNA matches it firmly. Clone size is given for some rows only: seen once, a few or many times, or a class if the clone is expanded.

clone_size j_call v_call cdr3_length d_call cdr3_nt cdr3_aa
few TRBJ1-4 TRBV7-9 15 TRBD1 TGTGCCAGCAGCCCGGACAGGGTAGCTAATGAAAAACTGTTTTTT CASSPDRVANEKLFF
. TRBJ2-3 TRBV5-1 15 . TGCGCCAGCAGCTACCGGCGGCCCGTCCCAGATACGCAGTATTTT CASSYRRPVPDTQYF
. TRBJ1-6 TRBV6-5 13 . TGTGCCAGCAGTGCTCAGGGAAATTCACCCCTCCACTTT CASSAQGNSPLHF
few TRBJ2-1 TRBV4-3 16 TRBD2 TGCGCCAGCAGCCAAGAGGGTAGCGGGGGGTACAATGAGCAGTTCTTC CASSQEGSGGYNEQFF
few TRBJ1-1 TRBV18 14 TRBD1 TGTGCCAGCTCACCCCAACAGGGGGACACTGAAGCTTTCTTT CASSPQQGDTEAFF
few TRBJ2-1 TRBV10-2 12 TRBD2 TGCGCCAGCAGTGAGGCCGGGGGGGAGCAGTTCTTC CASSEAGGEQFF
few TRBJ2-7 TRBV7-2 15 TRBD2 TGTGCCAGCAGCTCTGGGACTAGCGGACCTCGGGTGCAGTACTTC CASSSGTSGPRVQYF
. TRBJ1-3 TRBV11-2 15 TRBD1 TGTGCCAGCAGCCCTGTCCGGACAGGGCGGGACACCATATATTTT CASSPVRTGRDTIYF
many TRBJ1-1 TRBV19 11 . TGTGCCAGTAGATCCCGCCAGGGGGCTTTCTTT CASRSRQGAFF
few TRBJ1-1 TRBV5-1 14 . TGCGCCAGCAGCAGGGGCGTAGGAGTAACTGAAGCTTTCTTT CASSRGVGVTEAFF
. TRBJ2-1 TRBV5-1 14 . TGCGCCAGCAGCGGAACGGGGGGCGGTGTTGAGCAGTTCTTC CASSGTGGGVEQFF
. TRBJ2-2 TRBV7-9 19 TRBD2 TGTGCCAGCAGCTTAGCCCGACAAGCGGGGGGTTTAGACACCGGGGAGCTGTTTTTT CASSLARQAGGLDTGELFF
few TRBJ2-5 TRBV9 15 TRBD2 TGTGCCAGCAGCGCCGCGGGCGGGGGGCAAGAGACCCAGTACTTC CASSAAGGGQETQYF
few TRBJ2-1 TRBV7-9 16 . TGTGCCAGCAGCTTAACCCCGGCGGGGCGGGGCAATGAGCAGTTCTTC CASSLTPAGRGNEQFF
. TRBJ2-1 TRBV4-3 19 TRBD2 TGCGCCAGCAGCCAACACTCCGGGACTAGCGGGGGGGACAACAATGAGCAGTTCTTC CASSQHSGTSGGDNNEQFF
. TRBJ1-2 TRBV28 13 . TGTGCCAGCTCGGAGGCAGCCTTAAGCGGCTACACCTTC CASSEAALSGYTF
. TRBJ2-3 TRBV5-1 15 . TGCGCCAGCAGCTTGCGGATGATGAGGACAGATACGCAGTATTTT CASSLRMMRTDTQYF
. TRBJ2-7 TRBV5-1 14 TRBD1 TGCGCCAGCAGCAGGCCCGGGACAGGGAGCGAGCAGTACTTC CASSRPGTGSEQYF
few TRBJ2-3 TRBV5-1 15 . TGCGCCAGCAGCTTGGGGGGGCTAGCAGGCGATACGCAGTATTTT CASSLGGLAGDTQYF
few TRBJ2-2 TRBV19 14 . TGTGCCAGTACCAAAGGACACTCCACCGGGGAGCTGTTTTTT CASTKGHSTGELFF
few TRBJ2-1 TRBV7-9 17 TRBD2 TGTGCCAGCAGCTTAGCGCTAAGAGCGGGGGAATACAATGAGCAGTTCTTC CASSLALRAGEYNEQFF
few TRBJ2-5 TRBV4-1 20 TRBD2 TGCGCCAGCAGCCTTGCTGCGGGGGTGAATAGCGGGACTGAGCAAGAGACCCAGTACTTC CASSLAAGVNSGTEQETQYF
few TRBJ2-5 TRBV2 18 TRBD2 TGTGCCAGCAGTGAAAGACTAGCGGGGGTGCTTCTCCAAGAGACCCAGTACTTC CASSERLAGVLLQETQYF
few TRBJ2-7 TRBV7-8 12 . TGTGCCAGCAGCTTAGGGGGGGACGAGCAGTACTTC CASSLGGDEQYF
few TRBJ1-2 TRBV19 16 . TGTGCCAGTAGTATGCTGAACAGGGAGGGAAACTATGGCTACACCTTC CASSMLNREGNYGYTF
few TRBJ2-2 TRBV7-9 13 . TGTGCCAGCAGCCCGGCGAACACCGGGGAGCTGTTTTTT CASSPANTGELFF
. TRBJ1-1 TRBV18 18 TRBD1 TGTGCCAGCCAACAGGGGCGTATTACTCAGGGGATGAACACTGAAGCTTTCTTT CASQQGRITQGMNTEAFF
. TRBJ1-1 TRBV12-5 12 . TGTGCTAGCCAGGGACTTTACACTGAAGCTTTCTTT CASQGLYTEAFF
. TRBJ2-5 TRBV19 15 . TGTGCCAGTAGCACCGTGGGGGGGCGAAGAGAGACCCAGTACTTC CASSTVGGRRETQYF
. TRBJ1-1 TRBV27 15 TRBD1 TGTGCCAGCAGTCTAAGTGGGACAGGGGTCACTGAAGCTTTCTTT CASSLSGTGVTEAFF
. TRBJ2-7 TRBV4-3 15 . TGCGCCAGCAGCCAAGAGATTCCAGACTCCTACGAGCAGTACTTC CASSQEIPDSYEQYF
few TRBJ2-2 TRBV5-1 17 TRBD1 TGCGCCAGCAGCCATAGAGGACAGGGGAGATCAGCCGGGGAGCTGTTTTTT CASSHRGQGRSAGELFF
many TRBJ2-2 TRBV4-2 20 . TGTGCCAGCAGCCAAGGAAAGTATCAGCCCCTAACGGGAGACACCGGGGAGCTGTTTTTT CASSQGKYQPLTGDTGELFF
few TRBJ2-6 TRBV7-9 15 . TGTGCCAGCAGCCCCGTTTCCTCTGGGGCCAACGTCCTGACTTTC CASSPVSSGANVLTF
few TRBJ2-7 TRBV19 14 TRBD1 TGTGCCAGTAGCAGGACAGGGCACCGGGACGAGCAGTACTTC CASSRTGHRDEQYF
. TRBJ2-7 TRBV7-2 13 . TGTGCCAGCAGCTTGACAGGCGCTAGAGAGCAGTACTTC CASSLTGAREQYF
. TRBJ1-2 TRBV11-2 13 TRBD1 TGTGCCAGCAGCCCAGGGGGTTCGTTCGGCTACACCTTC CASSPGGSFGYTF
. TRBJ1-6 TRBV27 14 TRBD1 TGTGCCAGCAGCCCGGGACAGATGAATTCACCCCTCCACTTT CASSPGQMNSPLHF
. TRBJ2-7 TRBV9 15 . TGTGCCAGCAGCGAGGGGACAAACCCTTCCTACGAGCAGTACTTC CASSEGTNPSYEQYF
. TRBJ2-7 TRBV5-1 14 TRBD1 TGCGCCAGCTTCCCGGGACAGGGGACAGACGAGCAGTACTTC CASFPGQGTDEQYF
. TRBJ2-6 TRBV7-9 16 . TGTGCCAGCAGCCAACTTGGGACAACCGGGGCCAACGTCCTGACTTTC CASSQLGTTGANVLTF
. TRBJ2-5 TRBV6-5 16 TRBD2 TGTGCCAGCAGTTGGCGACTAGCGGGACAACAAGAGACCCAGTACTTC CASSWRLAGQQETQYF
. TRBJ2-7 TRBV11-1 17 . TGTGCCAGCAGCTTGTTTCGAGGTGACAGACCTACCTACGAGCAGTACTTC CASSLFRGDRPTYEQYF
few TRBJ2-5 TRBV29-1 11 . TGCAGCGTTGCTAGGGGGGGGACCCAGTACTTC CSVARGGTQYF